This T cell receptor beta chain stems from a study of T-cell memory formation after mild COVID-19. Overall study: The TCR clusters were mostly specific to one donor.

The CDR3 is 12 residues long. Trimming took off 3 bases at V and 6 bases at J, with 9 bases between the two ends. General study points: Day 15 to 85 contractors were CD4/CD8 balanced; later expanders leaned CD4+.

Note on this clonotype: Its antigen is as yet unknown.

A 5'RACE reaction primed in the constant segment made cDNA libraries of TCR alpha and TCR beta, and these carried sample barcodes and UMIs. TCRdb processed the 5' RACE reads anew with MiXCR; each CDR3 protein has one entry. The sample contains 390,000 or so distinct CDR3 sequences, 15% to 20% of which appear only once. The clonotype originates from a man aged 18 to 35 who had mild COVID-19 (a few samples of this study predate the infection). Cell type and time point are not known. Sequencing was done on a sample of PBMCs or a T cell subset sorted from them (not recorded which). The chain couples TRBV12-3 or TRBV12-4 to TRBJ2-7, with a weak D call TRBD2 (6 bases). CDR3 DNA sequence: TGTGCCAGCAGTTTTGGCGGGGCCGAGCAGTACTTC. The encoded protein is CASSFGGAEQYF.